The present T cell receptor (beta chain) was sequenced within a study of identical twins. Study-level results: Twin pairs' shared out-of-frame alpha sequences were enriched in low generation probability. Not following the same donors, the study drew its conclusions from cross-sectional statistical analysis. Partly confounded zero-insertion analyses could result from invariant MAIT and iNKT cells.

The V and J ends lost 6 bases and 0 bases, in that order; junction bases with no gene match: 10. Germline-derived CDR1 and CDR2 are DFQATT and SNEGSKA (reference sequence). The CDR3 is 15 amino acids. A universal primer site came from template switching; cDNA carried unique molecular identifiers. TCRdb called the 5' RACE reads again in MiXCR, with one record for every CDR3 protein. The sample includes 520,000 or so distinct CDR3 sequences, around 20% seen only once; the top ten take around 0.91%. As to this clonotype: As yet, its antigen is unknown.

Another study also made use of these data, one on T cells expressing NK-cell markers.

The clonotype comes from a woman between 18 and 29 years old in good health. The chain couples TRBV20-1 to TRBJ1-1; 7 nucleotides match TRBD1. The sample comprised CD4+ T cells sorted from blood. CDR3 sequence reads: CSAILHRGMNTEAFF. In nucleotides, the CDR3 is TGCAGTGCCATTTTACACAGGGGAATGAACACTGAAGCTTTCTTT.